These 29 T cell receptor beta chains were all obtained from the same sample, sequenced in a study of cytomegalovirus exposure and HLA in healthy donors. The PCR contained 60 Vbeta and 13 Jbeta primers. The repertoire was sequenced with immunoSEQ multiplex PCR; TCRdb's copy has only in-frame clones and lacks some. The sample includes hundreds of thousands of clones, about four fifths of them seen just once. The specimen sequenced was PBMCs. The receptor source for this set is a man in his forties in good health and CMV-seropositive.

This clone appeared once. The gene calls are TRBV7-7 and TRBJ2-7; D ambiguous. The germline V gene encodes CDR1 SSHAT and CDR2 FNYEAQ (reference sequence). The CDR3 consists of 13 residues. The V end was cut by 3 bases, the J end by 7 bases, with 13 bases between. The CDR3 region has the DNA TGTGCCAGCAGCTTCCCAGCCCCACAGGAGCAGTACGTC. Translation gives CASSFPAPQEQYV.

CDR3: CASSPPNKNTEAFF. The CDR3 DNA reads TGTGCCAGCTCACCACCGAACAAGAACACTGAAGCTTTCTTT. This chain joins TRBV18 and TRBJ1-1; D uncertain. CDR1 is KGHSH and CDR2 is LQKENI in the germline V gene. V lost 0 bases and J 1 base, leaving 6 bases between the germline ends. CDR3 length equals 14 residues.

The CDR3 reads CASSPGSFYEQYV. The CDR3 DNA sequence: TGTGCCAGCAGCCCGGGGAGTTTTTACGAGCAGTACGTC. V and J are TRBV27 and TRBJ2-7, with D possibly matching TRBD2 (5 bases). The CDR3 contains 13 residues. The V and J ends lost 6 bases and 4 bases respectively, with 13 bases between them. Germline lookup yields CDR1 MNHEY and CDR2 SMNVEV (reference sequence).

This clone was recorded once. The V and J genes are TRBV28 and TRBJ1-1; D remains ambiguous. Germline V gene sequence: CDR1 MDHEN, CDR2 SYDVKM. The germline V and J ends were trimmed by 7 bases and 0 bases, with 9 bases remaining between them. The CDR3 contains 13 residues. The CDR3 region has the DNA TGTGCCAGCACCCTCCCCCTGAACACTGAAGCTTTCTTT. It yields the protein CASTLPLNTEAFF.

The genes are TRBV7-9 and TRBJ1-1; D perhaps matches TRBD1 (5 bases). The V end lost 0 bases, the J end lost 5 bases, and 13 bases lay between the germline ends. Germline V gene data show CDR1 as SEHNR and CDR2 as FQNEAQ (reference sequence). The CDR3 has 15 residues. The CDR3 sequence: CASSLALTARTEAFF. In DNA form, the CDR3 reads TGTGCCAGCAGCTTAGCCCTGACAGCCCGAACTGAAGCTTTCTTT.

V and J are TRBV11-3 and TRBJ2-1; TRBD2 matches at 13 bases. The junction had 6 bases not matched to a gene; V was cut back by 0 bases and J by 7 bases. This CDR3 is built from 17 residues. The germline CDR1 and CDR2 sequences are SGHNT and YENEEA. CDR3 in DNA: TGTGCCAGCAGCTTAGACCTGACTAGCGGGAGGATTAATGAGCAGTTCTTC. Protein sequence: CASSLDLTSGRINEQFF.

The CDR3 reads CASSPHRTESYEQYV. The CDR3 DNA follows: TGTGCCAGCAGTCCTCACAGGACAGAATCCTACGAGCAGTACGTC. This chain uses TRBV27 with TRBJ2-7, with a weak D call TRBD1 (6 bases). The germline V and J ends were trimmed by 5 bases and 1 base, with 15 bases remaining between them. This CDR3 is built from 15 residues. Looked up from germline, CDR1 is MNHEY and CDR2 is SMNVEV (reference sequence).

The V call is TRBV6-5, the J call TRBJ1-5; D call uncertain. The germline V gene encodes CDR1 MNHEY and CDR2 SVGAGI. This CDR3 contains 15 residues. V lost 6 bases and J 1 base, leaving 13 bases between the germline ends. The chain's CDR3 is CASRPAWPSNQPQHF. CDR3 coding DNA: TGTGCCAGCAGACCCGCCTGGCCGAGCAATCAGCCCCAGCATTTT.

The gene calls are TRBV5-6 and TRBJ2-5; D is unclear. The CDR3 is 16 amino acids. Between the trimmed V and J ends, which lost 1 base and 3 bases, there was a span of 16 bases. The germline CDR1 and CDR2 sequences are SGHDT and YYEEEE. The CDR3 region is CASSLSGSSREETQYF. The CDR3 DNA reads as TGTGCCAGCAGCTTGTCTGGATCTAGTCGGGAAGAGACCCAGTACTTC.

V gene TRBV27 combines with J gene TRBJ2-7, with a possible D match to TRBD2 (6 bases). Germline values: CDR1 MNHEY, CDR2 SMNVEV (reference sequence). V was pared by 7 bases and J by 4 bases, with 14 bases between. This CDR3 is built from 13 residues. DNA for the CDR3: TGTGCCAGCAAAGGAGGGTCGGAATACGAGCAGTACTTC. It codes for CASKGGSEYEQYF.

J is TRBJ2-5 and V is TRBV6-5; tentative D call: TRBD1 (6 bases). Trimming removed 3 bases at V and 5 bases at J, with 7 bases between. The CDR3 has 12 residues. The germline V gene has CDR1 MNHEY and CDR2 SVGAGI. The CDR3 here is CASSYRGETQYF. CDR3 in DNA: TGTGCCAGCAGTTATAGGGGGGAGACCCAGTACTTC.

The rearrangement links TRBV30 to TRBJ2-1; no clear D. Germline V lookup: CDR1 GTSNPN, CDR2 SVGIG (reference sequence). This CDR3 has 13 residues. V shed 0 bases and J shed 9 bases, with 12 bases lying between them. DNA of the CDR3: TGTGCCTGGAGTGTATCCTCCTATGGTGAGCAGTTCTTC. Translation gives CAWSVSSYGEQFF.

The J gene is TRBJ2-1, the V gene TRBV19; D gene uncertain. The CDR3 totals 12 residues. The germline gives CDR1 LNHDA, CDR2 SQIVND (reference sequence). V was trimmed by 3 bases and J by 7 bases, leaving 7 bases between them. Written as DNA, the CDR3 is TGTGCCAGTAGTATGTCCCTTAATGAGCAGTTCTTC. It yields the protein CASSMSLNEQFF.

The chain joins TRBV30 to TRBJ1-5; 11 bases line up with TRBD1. The germline V gene encodes CDR1 GTSNPN and CDR2 SVGIG (reference sequence). This CDR3 has 17 residues. V lost 0 bases and J lost 4; bases outside the gene matches: 8. Here the CDR3 DNA reads TGTGCCTGGAGTGTACTTTCCGGGACAGGGGGGAATCAGCCCCAGCATTTT. Amino acid sequence: CAWSVLSGTGGNQPQHF.

This clone was seen only a few times. The chain uses TRBV2 and TRBJ2-7, with no clear D. Trimming shortened V by 8 bases and J by 6 bases, and 11 bases separated the two germline ends. Germline V gene lookup returns CDR1 SNHLY and CDR2 FYNNEI. The CDR3 is made up of 11 amino acids. CDR3 DNA: TGTGCCAGCGTTTGGGCGCTCGAGCAGTACTTC. It encodes CASVWALEQYF.

V usage is TRBV7-8 and J usage is TRBJ1-4; no reliable D call. The CDR3 extends over 16 amino acids. Germline V gives CDR1 SGHVS, CDR2 FQNEAQ. Trimming removed 1 base from V and 4 bases from J, with 13 bases in between. The DNA for the CDR3 is TGTGCCAGCAGCTTAGGTGGCGGAACTCTTAATGAAAAACTGTTTTTT. This sequence encodes CASSLGGGTLNEKLFF.

V is TRBV7-9 and J is TRBJ2-7; 10 positions agree with TRBD2. After removal of 1 base from V and 1 base from J, the junction contained 4 bases not matched to a gene. The CDR3 is made up of 16 amino acids. Germline CDR1 is SEHNR and CDR2 is FQNEAQ (reference sequence). The CDR3: CASSLVGSGRSYEQYV. The CDR3 coding sequence is TGTGCCAGCAGCTTAGTCGGTAGCGGGAGGTCCTACGAGCAGTACGTC.

The chain carries TRBV7-3 and TRBJ2-5, with TRBD2 identical over 10 bases. Germline V gives CDR1 SGHTA, CDR2 FQGTGA. CDR3 length equals 16 residues. V lost 1 base, J lost 2 bases, and 4 bases stayed unmatched. In nucleotides, the CDR3 is TGTGCCAGCAGCTTAATGACGACTAGCGGGCAAGAGACCCAGTACTTC. The encoded protein is CASSLMTTSGQETQYF.

The V and J genes are TRBV18 and TRBJ2-3; a possible D gene is TRBD2 (6 bases). The length of the CDR3 is 17 residues. Germline V CDR1 and CDR2: KGHSH, LQKENI. Trimming shortened V by 2 bases and J by 5 bases, and 20 bases separated the two germline ends. Here the CDR3 reads CASSPWGTRGAGDTQYF. The CDR3 DNA sequence: TGTGCCAGCTCACCATGGGGGACGCGGGGAGCGGGAGATACGCAGTATTTT.

This chain connects TRBV6-4 to TRBJ1-5; D not certain. Germline loops: CDR1 MRHNA, CDR2 SNTAGT. V shed 3 bases and J shed 6 bases, with 9 bases lying between them. This CDR3 spans 13 amino acids. The CDR3 is CASSEEAGQPQHF. CDR3 nucleotide sequence: TGTGCCAGCAGTGAGGAGGCGGGTCAGCCCCAGCATTTT.

V usage is TRBV4-2 and J usage is TRBJ1-1; 10 nucleotides agree with TRBD1. V lost 1 base, J lost 8 bases, and 16 bases stayed unmatched. The CDR3 spans 18 residues. The germline CDR1 and CDR2 sequences are LGHNA and YNFKEQ. CDR3 bases: TGTGCCAGCAGCCAAGCGGTGGGGACAGGGGCAATTGTGGGCGAAGCTTTCTTT. Translation: CASSQAVGTGAIVGEAFF.

The CDR3 is CATRTSGNTGELFF. CDR3 in DNA: TGTGCCACCCGGACTAGCGGGAACACCGGGGAGCTGTTTTTT. The rearrangement joins TRBV6-5 to TRBJ2-2; 10 bases agree with TRBD2. The CDR3 runs to 14 residues. Germline CDR1 is MNHEY and CDR2 is SVGAGI. After removal of 10 bases from V and 1 base from J, the junction contained 3 bases not matched to a gene.

V gene TRBV6-1 combines with J gene TRBJ2-7; TRBD1 aligns across 8 bases. Looked up from germline, CDR1 is MNHNS and CDR2 is SASEGT. The V segment lost 2 bases and the J segment 5 bases; nucleotides outside the gene matches: 8. The CDR3 runs 15 residues. CDR3 coding DNA: TGTGCCAGCAGTGAACAGGGGGCGGGCAACGACGAGCAGTACTTC. This encodes CASSEQGAGNDEQYF.

The chain has TRBV29-1 and TRBJ2-2, with D possibly TRBD1 on 6 matching bases. Germline CDR1 reads SQVTM; CDR2 reads ANQGSEA. The CDR3 extends over 11 amino acids. CDR3 nucleotides: TGCAGTCTTACAGGGACCGGGGAGCTGTTTTTT. Translation gives CSLTGTGELFF.

This sequence joins TRBV7-2 and TRBJ2-1; TRBD2 is a possible D gene (6 bases). With 0 bases removed from V and 0 bases from J, the gap between germline ends came to 15 bases. Germline values: CDR1 SGHTA, CDR2 FQGNSA. The CDR3 spans 18 residues. The CDR3 nucleotides are TGTGCCAGCAGCTTAGCCGTGCAAGCGGGTAACTCCTACAATGAGCAGTTCTTC. This sequence encodes CASSLAVQAGNSYNEQFF. Drawing the rest from reference TRBV7-2 and TRBJ2-1, the complete variable domain is GAGVSQSPSNKVTEKGKDVELRCDPISGHTALYWYRQSLGQGLEFLIYFQGNSAPDKSGLPSDRFSAERTGGSVSTLTIQRTQQEDSAVYLCASSLAVQAGNSYNEQFFGPGTRLTVL.

Concerning this clone: Germline and junction disagree at one end, which may indicate a read error. This sequence joins TRBV7-2 and TRBJ1-1; D gene unclear. This CDR3 is 15 amino acids long. Germline values: CDR1 SGHTA, CDR2 FQGNSA. The CDR3 sequence: CASSLARVENTEAFF. CDR3 DNA sequence: TGTGCCAGCAGTTTAGCGAGGGTTGAGAACACTGAAGCTTTCTTT. Combining the CDR3 with reference TRBV7-2 and TRBJ1-1 gives the whole variable domain GAGVSQSPSNKVTEKGKDVELRCDPISGHTALYWYRQSLGQGLEFLIYFQGNSAPDKSGLPSDRFSAERTGGSVSTLTIQRTQQEDSAVYLCASSLARVENTEAFFGQGTRLTVV.

This clone was seen more than once but under ten times. The chain has TRBV6-5 and TRBJ2-3, with D possibly being TRBD2 (6 bases). Trimming took off 4 bases at V and 11 bases at J, with 16 bases between the two ends. The CDR3 is made up of 13 amino acids. Germline V gene lookup returns CDR1 MNHEY and CDR2 SVGAGI. The CDR3 sequence: CASSLGGPLEQYF. CDR3 coding DNA: TGTGCCAGCAGTTTGGGGGGTCCTTTGGAGCAGTATTTT.

V usage is TRBV5-1 and J usage is TRBJ2-3; 9 bases are shared with TRBD2. This CDR3 is 14 amino acids long. The trim removed 6 bases at V and 5 bases at J, leaving 7 bases unmatched. Germline V CDR1 and CDR2: SGHRS, YFSETQ. CDR3 nucleotides: TGCGCCAGCACCTTAGCGGGAGTTCTAGATACGCAGTATTTT. Residues: CASTLAGVLDTQYF.

This clone showed up just once. V gene TRBV7-6 combines with J gene TRBJ2-1; 8 bases are shared with TRBD2. Germline loops: CDR1 SGHVS, CDR2 FNYEAQ. V shed 4 bases and J 9 bases; nucleotides not matched to a gene: 11. This CDR3 contains 15 residues. The CDR3 DNA is TGTGCCAGCAGCTCCCGGGAGGGCAAGGTTCTTGAGCAGTTCTTC. Protein product: CASSSREGKVLEQFF.